This T cell receptor (beta chain) is drawn from a study of shared clonotypes between healthy human individuals. Across the study: Donors were a couple of women and three men aged 18 to 49.

Cells designated naive CD8 were CD45RO-negative and were positively selected for CCR7, with terminally differentiated effector memory CD45RA+ cells excluded. Study conclusions and caveats: The donor pool, a small one, limited the genetic and exposure-history diversity represented. Non-shared clonotypes had lower generation probabilities than clonotypes shared by all four sorted-subset donors.

The CDR3 extends over 13 amino acids. V dropped 7 bases and J dropped 0 bases, with 8 bases sitting between them. Germline V gives CDR1 MNHEY, CDR2 SMNVEV (reference sequence). Worth noting for this clone: The antigen is not known.

The material for each subset, its genomic DNA, was split evenly across several immunoSEQ plates. The protocol was immunoSEQ multiplex PCR, while the TCRdb copy is restricted to in-frame clones and leaves out a portion. This table has about 700,000 clones, around 90% appearing once. The clonotype comes from a man between 25 and 39 years old in good health. Sequenced: naive CD8+ T cells sorted from blood. The chain uses TRBV27 and TRBJ2-3; D gene uncertain. The CDR3 region has the DNA TGTGCCAGCAAAACAGTTAGCACAGATACGCAGTATTTT. Protein product: CASKTVSTDTQYF.